This T cell receptor (beta chain) came from a study of T-cell memory formation after mild COVID-19. Study-wide results and limits: Memory cells collected pre-infection included some clones that later responded, suggesting cross-reactive memory joined.

With respect to this clonotype: The antigen remains undetermined.

Each CDR3 protein is one row after TCRdb ran MiXCR on the 5' RACE reads. The data show a few hundred thousand distinct CDR3 sequences, with approximately 16% seen just once and 20% to 25% held by the top ten. This CDR3 has 15 amino acids. Trimming at V came to 4 bases and at J to 3 bases, leaving 6 bases not matched to a gene. Germline CDR1 reads SGHRS; CDR2 reads YFSETQ. This receptor was taken from a man younger than 35 who had mild COVID-19 (a few samples of this study predate the infection). Cell type and time point are not known. Specimen: PBMCs or a T cell subset sorted from them (not recorded which). This chain links TRBV5-1 with TRBJ1-1, with 10 bases matching TRBD1. The CDR3, as DNA: TGCGCCAGCAGCCAGACAGGGGGCTCGTACACTGAAGCTTTCTTT. Its protein is CASSQTGGSYTEAFF.